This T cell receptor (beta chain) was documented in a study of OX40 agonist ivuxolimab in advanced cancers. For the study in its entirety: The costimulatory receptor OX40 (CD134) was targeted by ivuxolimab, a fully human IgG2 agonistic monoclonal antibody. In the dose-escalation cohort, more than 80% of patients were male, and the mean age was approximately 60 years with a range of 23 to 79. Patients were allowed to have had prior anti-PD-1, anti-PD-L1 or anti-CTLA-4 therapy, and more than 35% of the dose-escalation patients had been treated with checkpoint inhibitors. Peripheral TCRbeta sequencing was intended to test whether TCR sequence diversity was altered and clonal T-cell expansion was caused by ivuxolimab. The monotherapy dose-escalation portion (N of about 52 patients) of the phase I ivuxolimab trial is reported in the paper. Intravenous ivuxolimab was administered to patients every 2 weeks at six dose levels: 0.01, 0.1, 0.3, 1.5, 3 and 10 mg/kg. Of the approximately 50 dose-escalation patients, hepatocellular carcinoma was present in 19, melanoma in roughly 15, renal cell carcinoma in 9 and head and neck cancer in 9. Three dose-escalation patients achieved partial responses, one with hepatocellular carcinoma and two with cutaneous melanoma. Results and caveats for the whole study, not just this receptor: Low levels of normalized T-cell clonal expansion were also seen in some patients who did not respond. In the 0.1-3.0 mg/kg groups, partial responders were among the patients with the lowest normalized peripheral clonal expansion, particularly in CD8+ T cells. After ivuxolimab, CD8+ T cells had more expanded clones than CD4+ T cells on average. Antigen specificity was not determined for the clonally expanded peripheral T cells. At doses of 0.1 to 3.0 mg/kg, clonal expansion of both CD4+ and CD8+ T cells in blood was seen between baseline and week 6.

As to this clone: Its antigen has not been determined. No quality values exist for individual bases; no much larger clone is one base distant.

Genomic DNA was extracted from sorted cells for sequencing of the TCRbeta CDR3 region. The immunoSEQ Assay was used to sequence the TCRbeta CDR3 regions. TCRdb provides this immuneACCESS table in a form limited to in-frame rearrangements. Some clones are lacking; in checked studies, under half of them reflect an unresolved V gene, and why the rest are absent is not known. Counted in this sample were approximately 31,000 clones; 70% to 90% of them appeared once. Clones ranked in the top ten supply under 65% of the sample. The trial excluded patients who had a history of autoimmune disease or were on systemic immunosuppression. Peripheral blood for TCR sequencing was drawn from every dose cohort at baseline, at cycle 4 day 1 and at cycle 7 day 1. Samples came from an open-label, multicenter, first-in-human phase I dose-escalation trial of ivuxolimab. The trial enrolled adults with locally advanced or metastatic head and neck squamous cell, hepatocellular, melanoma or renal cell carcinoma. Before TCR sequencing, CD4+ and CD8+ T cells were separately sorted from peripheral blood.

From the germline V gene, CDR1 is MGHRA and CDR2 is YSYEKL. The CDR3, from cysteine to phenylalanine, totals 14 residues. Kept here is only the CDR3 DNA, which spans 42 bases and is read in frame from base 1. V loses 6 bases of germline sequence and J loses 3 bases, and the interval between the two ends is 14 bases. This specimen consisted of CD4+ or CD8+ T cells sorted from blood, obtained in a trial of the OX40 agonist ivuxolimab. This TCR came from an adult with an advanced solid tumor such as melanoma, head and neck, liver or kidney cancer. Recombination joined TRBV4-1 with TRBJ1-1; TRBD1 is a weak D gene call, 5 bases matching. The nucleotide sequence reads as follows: TGCGCCAGCAGGCTCCGGGAAGGGGACACTGAAGCTTTCTTT. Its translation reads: CASRLREGDTEAFF.